This T cell receptor beta chain comes out of a study of somatic mutations in cytotoxic T cells in rheumatoid arthritis. Whole-study results and caveats: The modest underrepresentation of TRBV07 observed in rheumatoid arthritis patients was not subjected to multiple-comparison adjustment. Only rheumatoid arthritis patients, not healthy controls, showed CD8+ clonality increasing with age. The antigen targets of the expanded CD8+ clones were unknown.

The method was immunoSEQ multiplex PCR; TCRdb's version includes in-frame clones alone and lacks a portion of them. Of fewer than 9,000 clones in the sample, approximately 60% were seen once. Trimming took 0 bases from V and 0 from J, leaving 6 bases between them. Germline values: CDR1 MNHEY, CDR2 SVGAGI. The CDR3 totals 15 residues. With respect to this clone: Antigen specificity is unknown.

The receptor comes from a woman aged 40-49 years in good health. Input material: CD8+ T cells sorted from blood. The chain couples TRBV6-5 to TRBJ2-1; D is perhaps TRBD2 (5 bases). CDR3 in DNA: TGTGCCAGCAGTTACTCGACTAACTCCTACAATGAGCAGTTCTTC. Encoded protein: CASSYSTNSYNEQFF.